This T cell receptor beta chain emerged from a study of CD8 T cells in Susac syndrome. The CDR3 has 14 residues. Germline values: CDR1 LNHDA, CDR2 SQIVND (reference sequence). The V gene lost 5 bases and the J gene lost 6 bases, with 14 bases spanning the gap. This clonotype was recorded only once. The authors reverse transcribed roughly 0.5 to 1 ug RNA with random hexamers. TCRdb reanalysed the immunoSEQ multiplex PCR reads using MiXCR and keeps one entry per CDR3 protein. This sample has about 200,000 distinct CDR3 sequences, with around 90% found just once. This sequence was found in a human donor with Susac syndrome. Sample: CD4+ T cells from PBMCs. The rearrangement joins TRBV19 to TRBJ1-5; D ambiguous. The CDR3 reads CASSPAGKGQPQHF. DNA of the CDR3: TGTGCCAGTAGTCCGGCGGGGAAAGGTCAGCCCCAGCATTTT.